These 8 T cell receptor beta chains were all obtained from the same sample, sequenced in a study of read filtering for tumor transcriptome and immune sequencing (dated by TCRdb to the early 2020s). Instrument on record: Illumina HiSeq 4000. Starting from roughly 440 ng RNA, TCR libraries were constructed with the Immunoverse kit using molecular barcoded adaptors that cover the alpha/delta and beta/gamma chains. TCRdb redid the processing of the public reads, applying fastp at Q25 and MiXCR, and retained in-frame beta chains. Merged by CDR3 protein, the rows form single entries marked with the most common genes and DNA. A total of more than 55,000 distinct CDR3 sequences appear in this sample, 20% to 25% of them only once. The ten biggest clones cover roughly a sixth of the sample. Sequenced input: a population of CD138-negative cells sorted from bone marrow. The cell subset or site label corresponds to: bone marrow mononuclear cells depleted of CD138+ plasma/myeloma cells by negative magnetic selection. These receptors were obtained from a donor over 35 with multiple myeloma.

In regard to this clonotype: A much larger clonotype is one base distant, so this may be a read error. The chain employs TRBV14 and TRBJ2-1, with 10 nucleotides matching TRBD2. The CDR3 has 19 residues. Germline V CDR1 and CDR2: SGHDN, FVKESK. CDR3 amino acids: CASSQMFVSFLAGADDQFF. CDR3 in DNA: TGTGCCAGCAGCCAAATGTTTGTCTCTTTCCTAGCGGGAGCGGATGATCAGTTCTTC.

This clonotype was recorded once. V and J are TRBV7-9 and TRBJ1-2; no clear D. Per germline, CDR1 SEHNR and CDR2 FQNEAQ (reference sequence). V lost 3 bases and J lost 6, with 11 bases in between. The CDR3 is made up of 13 amino acids. The CDR3 sequence is CASSLGSPHGYTF. The CDR3 DNA sequence: TGTGCCAGCAGCTTGGGTTCCCCACATGGCTACACCTTC.

The chain links TRBV15 to TRBJ1-2, with 8 bases lining up with TRBD1. Per germline, CDR1 LNHNV and CDR2 YYDKDF (reference sequence). The trim removed 3 bases at V and 5 bases at J, leaving 2 bases unmatched. The CDR3 consists of 13 residues. The CDR3 reads CATSSRGPYGYTF. For the CDR3, the DNA is TGTGCCACCAGCAGCAGGGGGCCATATGGCTACACCTTC.

The chain carries TRBV5-4 and TRBJ2-1, with D tentatively TRBD2 (5 bases). Deletions cut 0 bases from V and 12 bases from J, with 13 bases between. CDR3 length equals 13 residues. CDR1 and CDR2 from the germline V gene are SGHNT and YYREEE (reference sequence). The CDR3: CASSLETILVQFF. As DNA, the CDR3 is TGTGCCAGCAGCTTGGAGACTATCTTGGTGCAGTTCTTC.

This clonotype was observed at least ten times. The J gene is TRBJ2-7, the V gene TRBV12-3 or TRBV12-4, with 8 bases lining up with TRBD1. J gave up 4 bases and V 6 bases, and 8 bases lay outside the gene matches. The CDR3 spans 14 residues. This CDR3 is CASRTGTGPYEQYF. The DNA of the CDR3 is TGTGCCAGCAGGACCGGGACAGGACCTTACGAGCAGTACTTC.

This clonotype has a handful of counts. The chain is built from TRBV29-1 and TRBJ1-5, with D hard to call. Deletions cut 4 bases from V and 2 bases from J, with 6 bases between. Germline CDR1 is SQVTM and CDR2 is ANQGSEA. The CDR3 loop spans 12 amino acids. The chain's CDR3 is CSVGEGNQPQHF. The CDR3 DNA sequence: TGCAGCGTTGGGGAGGGCAATCAGCCCCAGCATTTT.

With regard to this clonotype: Because it lacks the conserved phenylalanine or tryptophan at the end, this CDR3 is likely a read error. The DNA of the CDR3 is TGTGCCAGCAGCTTTAATGCCCGGGGCCAAGAGACCCAGTACTCC. Translating gives CASSFNARGQETQYS. This chain uses TRBV11-2 with TRBJ2-5, with TRBD2 as a possible D gene (5 bases). V was cut by 3 bases and J by 1 base, with 12 bases left in between. CDR1 SGHAT and CDR2 FQNNGV come from the germline V gene. CDR3 length: 15 amino acids.

This clonotype came up many times. The V call is TRBV28, the J call TRBJ2-7; 15 positions match TRBD2. From germline, CDR1 is MDHEN and CDR2 SYDVKM. The CDR3 is 17 amino acids. Trimming removed 8 bases from V and 0 bases from J; junction bases left unmatched: 8. CDR3 nucleotide sequence: TGTGCCAGCCGTCCCGGGACTAGCGGGAGGTACTCCTACGAGCAGTACTTC. Encoded protein: CASRPGTSGRYSYEQYF.